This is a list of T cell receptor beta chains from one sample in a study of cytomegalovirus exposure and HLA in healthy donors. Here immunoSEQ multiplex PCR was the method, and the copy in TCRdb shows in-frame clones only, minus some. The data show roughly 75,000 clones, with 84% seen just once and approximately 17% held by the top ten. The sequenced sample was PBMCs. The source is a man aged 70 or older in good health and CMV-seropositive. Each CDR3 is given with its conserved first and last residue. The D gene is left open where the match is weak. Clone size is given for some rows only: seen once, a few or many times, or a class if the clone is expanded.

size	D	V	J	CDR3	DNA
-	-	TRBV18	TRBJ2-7	CASSPPIGTLAYEQYF	TGTGCCAGCTCACCACCTATTGGGACACTAGCCTACGAGCAGTACTTC
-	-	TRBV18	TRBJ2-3	CASSLPTSTDTQYF	TGTGCCAGCTCACTTCCCACTAGCACAGATACGCAGTATTTT
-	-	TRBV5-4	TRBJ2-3	CASSTSVGGTDTQYF	TGTGCCAGCAGCACGTCGGTAGGGGGCACAGATACGCAGTATTTT
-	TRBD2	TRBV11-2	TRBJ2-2	CASGLAGASTGELFF	TGTGCCAGCGGACTAGCGGGAGCGAGCACCGGGGAGCTGTTTTTT
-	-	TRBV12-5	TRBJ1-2	CASGLGESNYGYTF	TGTGCTAGTGGTTTGGGAGAGTCTAACTATGGCTACACCTTC
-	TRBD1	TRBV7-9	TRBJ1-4	CASSRDFQRGRNEKLFF	TGTGCCAGCAGCCGCGATTTCCAAAGGGGGCGTAATGAAAAACTGTTTTTT
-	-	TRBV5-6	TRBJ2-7	CASSLNSYEQYF	TGTGCCAGCAGCTTGAACAGCTACGAGCAGTACTTC
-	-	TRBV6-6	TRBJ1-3	CASSPTTGAGNTIYF	TGTGCCAGCAGTCCAACGACAGGCGCTGGAAACACCATATATTTT
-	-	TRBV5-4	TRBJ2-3	CASSFSGGSQYF	TGTGCCAGCAGCTTTTCAGGCGGGTCGCAGTATTTT
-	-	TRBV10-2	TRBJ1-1	CASSEARGYTEAFF	TGCGCCAGCAGTGAAGCCAGGGGATACACTGAAGCTTTCTTT
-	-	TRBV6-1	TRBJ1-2	CASSGHGSPAGGYTF	TGTGCCAGCAGTGGCCACGGGTCTCCCGCAGGGGGCTACACCTTC
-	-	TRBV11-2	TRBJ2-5	CASSSPGTLQETQYF	TGTGCCAGCAGCTCTCCCGGGACTCTTCAAGAGACCCAGTACTTC
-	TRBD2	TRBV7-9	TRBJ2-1	CASSSRQQQRGRTVHEQFF	TGTGCCAGCAGCTCAAGACAGCAACAGCGGGGGCGCACGGTACATGAGCAGTTCTTC
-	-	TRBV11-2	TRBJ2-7	CASINRVAYEQYF	TGTGCCAGCATCAACAGGGTTGCCTACGAGCAGTACTTC
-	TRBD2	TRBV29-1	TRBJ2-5	CSGGPTSGIAETQYF	TGCAGCGGTGGTCCCACTAGCGGGATAGCAGAGACCCAGTACTTC
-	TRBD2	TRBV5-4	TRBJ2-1	CASSQGLAGGSSYNEQFF	TGTGCCAGCAGCCAAGGACTAGCGGGAGGCAGCTCCTACAATGAGCAGTTCTTC
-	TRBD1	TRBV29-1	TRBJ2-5	CSVRTGGAETQYF	TGCAGCGTGAGGACAGGGGGCGCGGAGACCCAGTACTTC
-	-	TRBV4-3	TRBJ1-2	CASSQDQAFGSYTF	TGCGCCAGCAGCCAAGATCAGGCCTTCGGTAGCTACACCTTC
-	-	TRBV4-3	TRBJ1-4	CASSQDWDGAGDMILFF	TGCGCCAGCAGCCAAGATTGGGATGGGGCAGGGGATATGATACTGTTTTTT
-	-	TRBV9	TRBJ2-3	CASSPRRESTDTQYF	TGTGCCAGCAGCCCCCGGAGAGAGAGCACAGATACGCAGTATTTT
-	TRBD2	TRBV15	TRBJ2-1	CATSRGQSPGLGIF	TGTGCCACCAGCAGAGGGCAGAGCCCGGGACTAGGAATCTTC
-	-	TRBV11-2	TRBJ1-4	CASSLDMGSRGKLFF	TGTGCCAGCAGCTTAGATATGGGTTCACGCGGAAAACTGTTTTTT
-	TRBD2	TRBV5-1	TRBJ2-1	CASSLSGSGRYEQFF	TGCGCCAGCAGCTTGTCGGGTAGCGGGAGATACGAGCAGTTCTTC
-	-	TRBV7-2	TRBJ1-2	CASSLGWAGYGYTF	TGTGCCAGCAGCTTAGGTTGGGCAGGCTATGGCTACACCTTC
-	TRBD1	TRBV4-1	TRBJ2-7	CASSWSGQGAYEQYF	TGCGCCAGCAGTTGGTCGGGACAGGGGGCCTACGAGCAGTACTTC
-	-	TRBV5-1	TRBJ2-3	CASSLWSGPDTQYF	TGCGCCAGCAGCTTGTGGTCGGGTCCAGATACGCAGTATTTT
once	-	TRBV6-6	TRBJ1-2	CASSLYSRTNYGYTF	TGTGCCAGCAGCCTCTATTCGCGGACTAACTATGGCTACACCTTC